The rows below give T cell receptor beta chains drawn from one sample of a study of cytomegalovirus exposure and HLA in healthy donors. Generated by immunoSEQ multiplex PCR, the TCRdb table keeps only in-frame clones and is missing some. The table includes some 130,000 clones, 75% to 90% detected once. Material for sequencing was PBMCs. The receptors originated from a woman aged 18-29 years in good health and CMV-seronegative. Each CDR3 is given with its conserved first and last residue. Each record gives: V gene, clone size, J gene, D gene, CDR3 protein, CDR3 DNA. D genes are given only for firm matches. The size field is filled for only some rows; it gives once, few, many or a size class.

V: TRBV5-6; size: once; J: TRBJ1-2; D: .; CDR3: CASSPGHYGYTF; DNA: TGTGCCAGCAGCCCTGGACATTATGGCTACACCTTC
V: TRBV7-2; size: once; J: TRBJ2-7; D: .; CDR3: CASSSTGEQYF; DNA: TGTGCCAGCAGCTCCACGGGGGAGCAGTACTTC
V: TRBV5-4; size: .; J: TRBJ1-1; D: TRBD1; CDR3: CASSLVGGTGAGGTEAFF; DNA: TGTGCCAGCAGCTTGGTAGGTGGGACAGGGGCCGGAGGGACTGAAGCTTTCTTT
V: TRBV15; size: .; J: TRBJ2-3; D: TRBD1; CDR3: CATSRSRGLGDTQYF; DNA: TGTGCCACCAGCAGAAGCAGGGGGCTCGGAGATACGCAGTATTTT
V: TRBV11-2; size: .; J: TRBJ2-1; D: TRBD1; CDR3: CASSLGTPRDREFF; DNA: TGTGCCAGCAGCTTAGGAACTCCCCGGGACAGGGAGTTCTTC
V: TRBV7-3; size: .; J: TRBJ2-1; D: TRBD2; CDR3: CASSLGTGGPRYNEQFF; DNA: TGTGCCAGCAGCTTAGGCACGGGGGGGCCGCGCTACAATGAGCAGTTCTTC
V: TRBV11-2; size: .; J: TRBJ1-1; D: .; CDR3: CASSLERGGNTEAFF; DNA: TGTGCCAGCAGCTTAGAAAGAGGAGGGAACACTGAAGCTTTCTTT
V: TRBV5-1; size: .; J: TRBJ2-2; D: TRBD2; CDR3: CASSERGGRNTGELFF; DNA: TGCGCCAGCAGCGAGCGGGGGGGCCGGAATACCGGGGAGCTGTTTTTT
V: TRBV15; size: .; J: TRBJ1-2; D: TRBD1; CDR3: CATTQGGGYTF; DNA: TGTGCCACCACCCAGGGGGGCGGCTACACCTTC
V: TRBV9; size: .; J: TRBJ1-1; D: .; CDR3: CASSVLPDMNTEAFF; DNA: TGTGCCAGCAGCGTACTTCCCGACATGAACACTGAAGCTTTCTTT
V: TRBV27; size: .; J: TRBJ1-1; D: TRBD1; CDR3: CASSPLGQGGTEAFF; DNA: TGTGCCAGCAGCCCCTTAGGACAGGGTGGCACTGAAGCTTTCTTT
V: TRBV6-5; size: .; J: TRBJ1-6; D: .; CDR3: CASSYTGQYNSPLHF; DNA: TGTGCCAGCAGTTACACGGGACAATATAATTCACCCCTCCACTTT
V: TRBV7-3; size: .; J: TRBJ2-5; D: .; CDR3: CASSLTGRGETQYF; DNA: TGTGCCAGCAGCTTAACGGGCAGGGGAGAGACCCAGTACTTC
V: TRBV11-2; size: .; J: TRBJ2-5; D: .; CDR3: CASSLEGARGETQYF; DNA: TGTGCCAGCAGCTTAGAGGGGGCGAGGGGAGAGACCCAGTACTTC
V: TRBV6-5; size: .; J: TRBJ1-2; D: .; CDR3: CASSYSGGGGYTF; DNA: TGTGCCAGCAGTTACTCTGGGGGCGGTGGCTACACCTTC
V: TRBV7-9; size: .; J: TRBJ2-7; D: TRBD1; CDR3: CASSLDRGHGYEQYF; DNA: TGTGCCAGCAGCTTAGACAGGGGGCATGGCTACGAGCAGTACTTC
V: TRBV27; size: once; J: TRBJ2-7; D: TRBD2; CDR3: CASSFAPWTSGGYEQYF; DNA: TGTGCCAGCAGTTTCGCCCCATGGACTAGCGGGGGGTACGAGCAGTACTTC
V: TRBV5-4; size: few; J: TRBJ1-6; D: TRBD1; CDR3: CASSGSDRGWNSPLHF; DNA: TGTGCCAGCAGCGGAAGTGACAGGGGATGGAATTCACCCCTCCACTTT
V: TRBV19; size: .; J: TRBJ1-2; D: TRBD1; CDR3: CASSAPPGQAEANYGYTF; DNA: TGTGCCAGTAGTGCACCACCGGGACAGGCCGAAGCTAACTATGGCTACACCTTC
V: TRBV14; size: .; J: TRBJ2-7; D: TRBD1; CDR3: CASSRFRDRGYF; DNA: TGTGCCAGCAGCCGCTTCCGGGACAGGGGGTACTTC
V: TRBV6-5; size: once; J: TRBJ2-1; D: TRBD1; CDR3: CASSYPDRGQYEQFF; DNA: TGTGCCAGCAGTTACCCAGACAGGGGTCAGTATGAGCAGTTCTTC
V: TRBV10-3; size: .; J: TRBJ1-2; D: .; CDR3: CAISEGVNGYTF; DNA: TGTGCCATCAGTGAAGGGGTTAATGGCTACACCTTC
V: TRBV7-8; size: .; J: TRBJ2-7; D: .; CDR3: CATKLSGSGEQYF; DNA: TGTGCCACGAAACTGTCGGGGTCGGGCGAGCAGTACTTC
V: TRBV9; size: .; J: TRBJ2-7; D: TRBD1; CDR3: CASSVNPTVTGSSYEQYF; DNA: TGTGCCAGCAGCGTAAACCCCACCGTGACAGGGAGCTCCTACGAGCAGTACTTC
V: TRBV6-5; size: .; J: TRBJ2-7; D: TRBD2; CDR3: CASSEEPGGVEQYF; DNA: TGTGCCAGCAGTGAAGAGCCGGGGGGGGTCGAGCAGTACTTC
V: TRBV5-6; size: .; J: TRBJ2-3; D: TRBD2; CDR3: CASSPMGLGGRTDTQYF; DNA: TGTGCCAGCAGCCCCATGGGACTAGGCGGGAGAACAGATACGCAGTATTTT
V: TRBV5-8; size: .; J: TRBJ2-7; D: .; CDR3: CASSRVFTSYEQYF; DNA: TGTGCCAGCAGCCGGGTCTTTACCTCCTACGAGCAGTACTTC
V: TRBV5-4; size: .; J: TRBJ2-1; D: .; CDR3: CASTTRGFYSDEQFF; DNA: TGTGCCAGCACCACCCGCGGCTTTTATAGCGATGAGCAGTTCTTC
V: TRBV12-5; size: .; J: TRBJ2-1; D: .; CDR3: CASGLAGRDFNEQFF; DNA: TGTGCTAGTGGTTTGGCCGGCCGGGATTTCAATGAGCAGTTCTTC
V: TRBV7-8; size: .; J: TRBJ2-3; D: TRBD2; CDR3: CASSLEAGVADTQYF; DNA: TGTGCCAGCAGCTTAGAAGCGGGGGTGGCAGATACGCAGTATTTT
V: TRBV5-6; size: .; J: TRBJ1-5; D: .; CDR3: CASSQGPGNQPQHF; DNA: TGTGCCAGCAGCCAGGGGCCGGGGAATCAGCCCCAGCATTTT
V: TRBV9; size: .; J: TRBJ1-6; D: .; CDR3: CASSVASSYNSPLHF; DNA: TGTGCCAGCAGCGTAGCCAGCTCCTATAATTCACCCCTCCACTTT
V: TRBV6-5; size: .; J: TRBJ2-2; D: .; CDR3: CASSRQQGSTGELFF; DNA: TGTGCCAGCAGTCGACAACAGGGTAGCACCGGGGAGCTGTTTTTT
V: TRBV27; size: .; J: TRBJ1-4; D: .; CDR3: CASGQGRVREKLFF; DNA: TGTGCCAGCGGGCAGGGGCGGGTTAGGGAAAAACTGTTTTTT
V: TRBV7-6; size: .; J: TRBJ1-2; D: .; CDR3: CASSWAVGREKPDYGYTF; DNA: TGTGCCAGCAGCTGGGCCGTAGGCAGGGAAAAACCCGATTATGGCTACACCTTC
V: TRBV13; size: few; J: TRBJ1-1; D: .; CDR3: CASSLRGRSAFF; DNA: TGTGCCAGCAGCTTACGGGGTCGTAGTGCTTTCTTT
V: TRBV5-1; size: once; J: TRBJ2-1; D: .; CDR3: CASSATRQGEQFF; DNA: TGCGCCAGCAGCGCGACTAGGCAGGGTGAGCAGTTCTTC
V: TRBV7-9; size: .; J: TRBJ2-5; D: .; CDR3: CASSLTSGVETQYF; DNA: TGTGCCAGCAGCTTGACCTCCGGGGTAGAGACCCAGTACTTC
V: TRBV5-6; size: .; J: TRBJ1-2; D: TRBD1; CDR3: CASSIGQGAFGYTF; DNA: TGTGCCAGCAGCATCGGACAGGGGGCCTTCGGCTACACCTTC
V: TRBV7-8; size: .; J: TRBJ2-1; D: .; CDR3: CASSLGGRDNEQFF; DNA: TGTGCCAGCAGCTTAGGAGGCAGAGACAATGAGCAGTTCTTC
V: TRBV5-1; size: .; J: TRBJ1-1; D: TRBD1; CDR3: CASSWQGAEAFF; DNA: TGCGCCAGCAGCTGGCAGGGGGCTGAAGCTTTCTTT
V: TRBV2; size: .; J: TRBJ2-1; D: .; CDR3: CASAGGSGEQFF; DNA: TGTGCCAGCGCCGGGGGTTCGGGTGAGCAGTTCTTC
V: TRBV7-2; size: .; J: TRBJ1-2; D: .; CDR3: CASSLEIGVGGYGYTF; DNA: TGTGCCAGCAGCTTAGAGATCGGGGTCGGAGGCTATGGCTACACCTTC
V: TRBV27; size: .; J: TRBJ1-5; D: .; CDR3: CASSLWAEGSPQHF; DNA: TGTGCCAGCAGTTTATGGGCCGAGGGTTCGCCCCAGCATTTT
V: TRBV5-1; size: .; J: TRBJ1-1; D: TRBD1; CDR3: CASSLQGDLNTEAFF; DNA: TGCGCCAGCAGCTTACAGGGGGATTTGAACACTGAAGCTTTCTTT
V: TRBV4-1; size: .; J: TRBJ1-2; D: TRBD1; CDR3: CASSQGGRDRGFYGYTF; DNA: TGCGCCAGCAGCCAAGGGGGCCGGGACAGAGGCTTCTATGGCTACACCTTC
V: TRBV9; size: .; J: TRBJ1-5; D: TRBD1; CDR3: CASSVFFRDSINQPQHF; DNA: TGTGCCAGCAGCGTTTTTTTTCGGGACAGCATCAATCAGCCCCAGCATTTT
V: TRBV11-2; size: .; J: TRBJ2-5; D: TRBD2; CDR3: CASSSRRIAGGFQETQYF; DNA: TGTGCCAGCAGTTCCCGTAGAATAGCGGGGGGTTTCCAAGAGACCCAGTACTTC